This T cell receptor (beta chain) appears in the sequencing data of a study of human thymus T cells. The ends were cut back, 2 bases at V and 5 bases at J, with 10 bases in the middle. Germline-derived CDR1 and CDR2 are SGHDN and FVKESK. This CDR3 has 15 amino acids. In this sample, this clone turned up a few times. Its antigen is currently unknown. Corrective heart surgery yielded resections, and these provided the thymus tissue. Serving as donors were healthy Finnish infants, each of whom was having open corrective surgery for congenital heart defects. General study points: What related research reported was that thymic repertoires overlapped highly among unrelated individuals. Apparent bias marked the V and J gene usage of thymic and blood repertoires.

The repertoire was sequenced with immunoSEQ multiplex PCR; TCRdb's copy has only in-frame clones and lacks some. The table lists roughly 120,000 clones, over 85% of them singletons. The sequenced sample consisted of thymus tissue. This chain joins TRBV14 and TRBJ1-6; D gene unclear. The receptor's source is a boy in the first two years of life with a congenital heart defect but otherwise immunologically healthy. CDR3 sequence reads: CASSQTIQNNSPLHF. CDR3 bases: TGTGCCAGCAGCCAAACTATCCAGAATAATTCACCCCTCCACTTT.